This T cell receptor (beta chain) came from a study of blood T cell repertoires in COVID-19. Study context: COVID-19 samples, acute and convalescent, were from the United States, Italy and Spain. T cells, B-cell-depleted T cells, or PBMCs provided the cDNA or gDNA that served as material.

Authors' processing steps: Scientists estimated how many nucleated cells there were by amplifying reference gene primers. TCRdb keeps only in-frame clones here, not all; method: immunoSEQ multiplex PCR. Clone size and V and J calls were adopted from that table, with D and trimming inferred from the DNA. The sample consists of 70,000 to 85,000 clones, about four fifths of them appearing once. The CDR3 extends over 12 amino acids. Unmatched junction bases numbered 9, after V lost 6 bases and J lost 11 bases. In germline, CDR1 is SNHLY, CDR2 FYNNEI. J is TRBJ1-1 and V is TRBV2; 7 positions agree with TRBD1. The clonotype originates from a human donor in a cohort sampled during active COVID-19. Sequenced material: peripheral blood. CDR3 protein: CASRVMDRIAFF. The DNA for the CDR3 is TGTGCCAGCAGGGTCATGGACAGGATCGCTTTCTTT.